Each of the 27 T cell receptor beta chains below was sequenced from the same sample in a study of shared T cell receptors in the human thymus. Assay: immunoSEQ multiplex PCR; the TCRdb copy retains only in-frame clones and omits some. The table lists 600,000 or so clones, about 89% of them singletons. This sample was also put to use in a study of human thymus T cells.

Sequences were obtained from thymocytes. Receptors originate from a boy in the first two years of life with a congenital heart defect.

To note about this clone: The same CDR3 can be traced to other DNA sequences in this sample. This chain joins TRBV5-1 and TRBJ2-7; D is undetermined. From germline, CDR1 is SGHRS and CDR2 YFSETQ. V gave up 1 base and J gave up 0 bases, with 5 bases separating them. The CDR3 sequence is 13 residues long. The CDR3 DNA is TGCGCCAGCAGCTTGACGGGCTCCTACGAGCAGTACTTC. This gives the protein CASSLTGSYEQYF.

The chain carries TRBV4-1 and TRBJ1-5; TRBD1 agrees at 9 bases. Unmatched junction bases numbered 7, after V lost 3 bases and J lost 4 bases. This CDR3 region has 16 residues. Germline loops: CDR1 MGHRA, CDR2 YSYEKL. The CDR3 loop is CASSHPGQGLNQPQHF. DNA for the CDR3: TGCGCCAGCAGCCATCCGGGACAGGGCTTGAATCAGCCCCAGCATTTT.

This rearrangement joins TRBV5-1 to TRBJ2-3; TRBD1 matches at 8 bases. Germline V gene data show CDR1 as SGHRS and CDR2 as YFSETQ. V dropped 0 bases and J dropped 8; count of bases not matched to a gene: 11. The CDR3 is 16 amino acids. CDR3 protein: CASSLVGTGRRCTQYF. CDR3 nucleotide sequence: TGCGCCAGCAGCTTGGTTGGGACAGGTCGCCGTTGTACGCAGTATTTT.

This clone has a handful of counts. This CDR3 reads CASSIPPQGKGTDTQYF. The DNA of the CDR3 is TGTGCCAGCAGCATCCCCCCTCAGGGGAAGGGAACAGATACGCAGTATTTT. This chain connects TRBV28 to TRBJ2-3, with TRBD1 as a possible D gene (6 bases). There are 17 residues in the CDR3. The V gene's germline CDR1 is MDHEN and CDR2 SYDVKM. V lost 6 bases, J lost 3 bases, and 22 bases lay in between. Combining the CDR3 with reference TRBV28 and TRBJ2-3 gives the whole variable domain DVKVTQSSRYLVKRTGEKVFLECVQDMDHENMFWYRQDPGLGLRLIYFSYDVKMKEKGDIPEGYSVSREKKERFSLILESASTNQTSMYLCASSIPPQGKGTDTQYFGPGTRLTVL.

The chain links TRBV5-6 to TRBJ1-1, with TRBD1 identical over 12 bases. This CDR3 comprises 17 residues. The J segment lost 2 bases and the V segment lost 4 bases, leaving 9 bases of the junction unmatched. Per the germline V gene, CDR1 is SGHDT and CDR2 is YYEEEE. CDR3 in amino acids: CASSLQRDRGRNTEAFF. The CDR3 nucleotides are TGTGCCAGCAGCCTTCAACGGGACAGGGGGCGAAACACTGAAGCTTTCTTT.

A few counts support this clone. The V call is TRBV5-8, the J call TRBJ1-5, with D unclear. Germline V CDR1 and CDR2: SGHTS, YDEGEE. The CDR3 has 17 residues. The germline V and J ends were trimmed by 1 base and 3 bases, with 17 bases remaining between them. CDR3 region: CASSLNPSGFDNQPQHF. The CDR3 DNA reads as TGTGCCAGCAGCTTGAACCCGTCGGGGTTCGACAATCAGCCCCAGCATTTT.

Written as DNA, the CDR3 is TGTGCCAGCCGGCGTATCGGGCGCAGGGAGGTAGATGGCTACACCTTC. This sequence encodes CASRRIGRREVDGYTF. The chain couples TRBV7-2 to TRBJ1-2, with D possibly matching TRBD1 (5 bases). V was shortened by 8 bases and J by 6 bases, with 25 bases between the two germline ends. Germline V gene sequence: CDR1 SGHTA, CDR2 FQGNSA. This CDR3 contains 16 residues.

The genes are TRBV5-1 and TRBJ2-5, with D perhaps matching TRBD2 (5 bases). V lost 0 bases and J 5 bases, leaving 17 bases between the germline ends. From germline, CDR1 is SGHRS and CDR2 YFSETQ. This CDR3 is 16 amino acids long. The DNA of the CDR3 is TGCGCCAGCAGCTTGGGGTTTGGGCTAGCTGGGGAGACCCAGTACTTC. It translates to CASSLGFGLAGETQYF.

Only a few counts were recorded for this clone. The gene calls are TRBV19 and TRBJ1-1; tentatively, D is TRBD1 (6 bases). The V end lost 6 bases, the J end lost 6 bases, and 14 bases lay between the germline ends. The CDR3 sequence is 13 residues long. Germline CDR1 LNHDA, CDR2 SQIVND (reference sequence). This CDR3 is CASRSTGWAEAFF. The CDR3 DNA sequence: TGTGCCAGTAGGAGCACAGGGTGGGCTGAAGCTTTCTTT.

The CDR3 loop reads CASTPLGEGSNEQYF. In nucleotides, the CDR3 is TGTGCCAGCACCCCCCTGGGGGAGGGGTCCAACGAGCAGTACTTC. This sequence joins TRBV28 and TRBJ2-7, with 7 nucleotides matching TRBD2. This CDR3 region has 15 residues. The germline V gene has CDR1 MDHEN and CDR2 SYDVKM. The V and J ends lost 7 bases and 5 bases, in that order; junction bases with no gene match: 14.

This clone was found a few times. The rearrangement links TRBV6-1 to TRBJ1-2, with 9 bases identical to TRBD1. The trim removed 6 bases at V and 0 bases at J, leaving 5 bases unmatched. Germline values: CDR1 MNHNS, CDR2 SASEGT. This CDR3 is 15 amino acids long. CDR3 in DNA: TGTGCCAGCAGGTCGGGACAGGGAGCTAACTATGGCTACACCTTC. Residues: CASRSGQGANYGYTF.

This sequence joins TRBV9 and TRBJ2-7; 14 nucleotides align to TRBD2. Germline-derived CDR1 and CDR2 are SGDLS and YYNGEE. CDR3 length: 15 amino acids. Losses at the gene ends were 3 bases for V and 7 bases for J; bases not matched to a gene: 6. The CDR3 DNA follows: TGTGCCAGCAGCGGGGGACTAGCGGGAGCTCGGGAGCAGTACTTC. Translation: CASSGGLAGAREQYF.

The chain employs TRBV12-5 and TRBJ2-3; TRBD2 aligns across 16 bases. CDR1 is LGHNT, CDR2 FRNRAP, per germline. The CDR3 covers 18 residues. J lost 12 bases, V lost 4 bases, and 16 bases had no gene match. The CDR3 reads CASGSTPLGGLAGGAQYF. Written as DNA, the CDR3 is TGTGCTAGTGGTTCGACTCCGCTTGGGGGACTAGCGGGGGGGGCTCAGTATTTT. The full variable domain, rest sourced from reference TRBV12-5 and TRBJ2-3, is DARVTQTPRHKVTEMGQEVTMRCQPILGHNTVFWYRQTMMQGLELLAYFRNRAPLDDSGMPKDRFSAEMPDATLATLKIQPSEPRDSAVYFCASGSTPLGGLAGGAQYFGPGTRLTVL.

V is TRBV19 and J is TRBJ1-6, with D maybe TRBD1 (5 bases). CDR3 length: 11 residues. Germline CDR1 is LNHDA and CDR2 is SQIVND (reference sequence). Trimming shortened V by 6 bases and J by 14 bases, and 11 bases separated the two germline ends. The CDR3 sequence: CASSPGTTLHF. CDR3 nucleotide sequence: TGTGCCAGTAGCCCGGGGACTACCCTCCACTTT.

The chain combines TRBV5-4 with TRBJ2-3, with 7 nucleotides matching TRBD2. The germline gives CDR1 SGHNT, CDR2 YYREEE (reference sequence). CDR3 length equals 15 residues. With V trimmed by 2 bases and J by 5 bases, 8 bases remained unmatched. CDR3 sequence: CASSLKREVRDTQYF. CDR3 in DNA: TGTGCCAGCAGCTTAAAACGGGAGGTTAGAGATACGCAGTATTTT.

This sequence joins TRBV19 and TRBJ1-5, with 8 bases matching TRBD1. Losses at the gene ends were 2 bases for V and 3 bases for J; bases not matched to a gene: 6. There are 16 residues in the CDR3. Germline CDR1 reads LNHDA; CDR2 reads SQIVND (reference sequence). CDR3 in amino acids: CASSINRGTSNQPQHF. Written as DNA, the CDR3 is TGTGCCAGTAGTATAAACAGGGGGACGTCCAATCAGCCCCAGCATTTT.

V is TRBV7-9 and J is TRBJ2-3; tentative D call: TRBD1 (5 bases). The germline V and J ends were trimmed by 5 bases and 5 bases, with 14 bases remaining between them. The CDR3 is 14 residues long. Germline V gives CDR1 SEHNR, CDR2 FQNEAQ (reference sequence). CDR3 in DNA: TGTGCCAGCAGCGGACGGACAAAGCGAGATACGCAGTATTTT. Its translation: CASSGRTKRDTQYF.

V gene TRBV19 combines with J gene TRBJ2-7, with TRBD1 matching over 8 bases. The V gene's germline CDR1 is LNHDA and CDR2 SQIVND (reference sequence). J gave up 1 base and V 6 bases, and 8 bases lay outside the gene matches. The CDR3 runs to 15 residues. The CDR3 region has the DNA TGTGCCAGTAGCCTCCGGGACAGGTTGTCCTACGAGCAGTACTTC. Amino acids: CASSLRDRLSYEQYF.

The V and J genes are TRBV25-1 and TRBJ2-1, with a weak D call TRBD1 (7 bases). Germline assignment: CDR1 MGHDK and CDR2 SYGVNS. The CDR3 is 13 residues long. The V and J ends lost 8 bases and 6 bases respectively, with 14 bases between them. The CDR3 region has the DNA TGTGCCAGCGGAGGGGGCAGATTCAATGAGCAGTTCTTC. Amino acids: CASGGGRFNEQFF.

The chain carries TRBV4-3 and TRBJ1-1; D uncertain. Looked up from germline, CDR1 is LGHNA and CDR2 is YSLEER. The CDR3 length is 14 residues. V was clipped by 1 base and J by 1 base, with 7 bases between them. CDR3 sequence (DNA): TGCGCCAGCAGCCAAGGCGACAAGAACACTGAAGCTTTCTTT. This sequence encodes CASSQGDKNTEAFF.

The chain joins TRBV7-8 to TRBJ1-2, with unresolved D. V was shortened by 5 bases and J by 4 bases, with 11 bases between the two germline ends. The length of the CDR3 is 13 residues. Germline values: CDR1 SGHVS, CDR2 FQNEAQ. CDR3 amino acids: CASSPGVGYGYTF. The CDR3, as DNA: TGTGCCAGCAGCCCCGGGGTCGGCTATGGCTACACCTTC.

This rearrangement joins TRBV29-1 to TRBJ2-1; 10 bases are shared with TRBD2. Germline lookup yields CDR1 SQVTM and CDR2 ANQGSEA. The CDR3 runs 21 residues. Trimming at V came to 3 bases and at J to 0 bases, leaving 20 bases not matched to a gene. The CDR3 is CSVDGQVGGLAPISSYNEQFF. The CDR3 DNA reads as TGCAGCGTTGATGGACAGGTCGGGGGACTAGCGCCTATCAGCTCCTACAATGAGCAGTTCTTC.

CDR3 residues: CASSFPSGVPDTQYF. CDR3 sequence (DNA): TGTGCCAGCAGTTTTCCTAGCGGGGTCCCAGATACGCAGTATTTT. This chain uses TRBV28 with TRBJ2-3, with 9 bases matching TRBD2. The CDR3 length is 15 residues. Germline V gene sequence: CDR1 MDHEN, CDR2 SYDVKM. V was clipped by 3 bases and J by 4 bases; unmatched bases: 5.

The chain employs TRBV19 and TRBJ2-5; TRBD1 matches at 7 bases. The CDR3 sequence is 15 residues long. CDR1 and CDR2 from the germline V gene are LNHDA and SQIVND (reference sequence). V shed 5 bases, J shed 0 bases, and the junction held 6 bases outside the gene matches. This chain's CDR3 is CASSPLDRNQETQYF. The DNA for the CDR3 is TGTGCCAGTAGTCCCCTGGACAGGAACCAAGAGACCCAGTACTTC.

The chain uses TRBV4-3 and TRBJ1-3; the D is unclear. Germline-derived CDR1 and CDR2 are LGHNA and YSLEER. Trimming stripped 0 bases from V and 2 bases from J, with 8 bases between. The length of the CDR3 is 15 residues. DNA of the CDR3: TGCGCCAGCAGCCAAGATTCGGGAGCTGGAAACACCATATATTTT. This gives the protein CASSQDSGAGNTIYF.

The chain carries TRBV28 and TRBJ1-2, with 12 positions matching TRBD1. V shed 10 bases, J shed 8 bases, and the junction held 17 bases outside the gene matches. There are 16 residues in the CDR3. Germline V lookup: CDR1 MDHEN, CDR2 SYDVKM. The CDR3 coding sequence is TGTGCCACCCGATCGGGACAGGGGGCTCCTGGCCCCGGCTACACCTTC. It specifies CATRSGQGAPGPGYTF.

The chain employs TRBV6-6 and TRBJ2-1, with 8 nucleotides matching TRBD1. The germline V gene encodes CDR1 MNHNY and CDR2 SVGAGI (reference sequence). The CDR3 is 15 amino acids. V trimming: 5 bases; J trimming: 10 bases; junction bases outside the gene matches: 13. CDR3 region: CASSLRQGRKEEQFF. CDR3 coding DNA: TGTGCCAGCAGTCTCAGACAGGGGCGGAAAGAGGAGCAGTTCTTC.